This TCR beta chain was identified during a study of T cell repertoires in cytomegalovirus infection. The wider study: The authors relied on CMV epitopes, both recently identified HLA-C-restricted and well-studied HLA-B-restricted. In public TCR beta signatures, there were indications of both CMV infection and matching HLA type.

This clonotype was seen repeatedly, ten times or more. The antigen remains undetermined. Study-wide results and caveats: There were carriers of CMV plus the relevant HLA, and cumulative public TCR beta family frequency identified them. Ex vivo responses were dominated by HLA-C-restricted CMV-specific TCR beta clonotypes.

Per germline, CDR1 SGHVS and CDR2 FQNEAQ. This CDR3 region has 14 residues. The V and J ends lost 5 bases and 2 bases, in that order; junction bases with no gene match: 3. TCRdb re-analysed the reads in MiXCR, keeping a single row per CDR3 protein. This sample has fewer than 900,000 distinct CDR3 sequences; about 29% occur once, and the top ten carry less than 15%. This sample comprised cultured CD8+ T cells from PBMCs, obtained from culture after CMV antigen stimulation. This TCR was recovered from a human donor in good health (CMV status not recorded). Some clones in this sample may be carry-over from other donors' samples. The J gene is TRBJ2-7, the V gene TRBV7-8, with 10 positions matching TRBD2. The CDR3 region is CASSTLAGAYEQYF. The CDR3 coding sequence is TGTGCCAGCAGCACCCTAGCGGGGGCCTACGAGCAGTACTTC. The full variable domain, in which reference TRBV7-8 and TRBJ2-7 provide the parts outside the CDR3, is GAGVSQSPRYKVAKRGQDVALRCDPISGHVSLFWYQQALGQGPEFLTYFQNEAQLDKSGLPSDRFFAERPEGSVSTLKIQRTQQEDSAVYLCASSTLAGAYEQYFGPGTRLTVT.